This T cell receptor (beta chain) comes out of a study of T cells in Graves' hyperthyroidism and ophthalmopathy (dated by TCRdb to between 2017 and 2020). Concerning the study at large: To identify TCR V-J signatures that set the groups apart, the researchers used a discovery cohort of 100 patients, made up of fewer than 50 with Graves' ophthalmopathy and 57 with stable Graves' hyperthyroidism. Prospective prediction of ophthalmopathy was tested in an independent validation cohort consisting of under 20 hyperthyroidism patients and some 17 patients who later progressed to ophthalmopathy. TCR Vbeta CDR3 sequencing of fewer than 150 peripheral blood samples (43 ophthalmopathy, roughly 72 hyperthyroidism and some 17 progressor patients) is reported in the paper. Thyroid tissue and blood T-cell repertoires from several Graves' hyperthyroidism patients were also compared in the study. For training and testing, the 110 or so patients in the discovery cohort were randomly divided in a 7:3 ratio. Once sampling was done, hyperthyroidism patients were given methimazole at a starting dose of 30 mg daily, whereas ophthalmopathy patients were given high-dose intravenous methylprednisolone.

The study excluded patients with uncontrolled infections, other autoimmune diseases, pregnancy or lactation. Diagnoses were based on clinical symptoms, serum thyroxine and TRAb, thyroid ultrasound and orbital computed tomography. Total RNA was extracted using Trizol reagent, and RNA quality was assessed on an Agilent 2100 Bioanalyzer. In the case of this clonotype: The antigen it binds to is not known. The input lacks base qualities; no much larger clone sits a single base away.

Broader findings and caveats from the paper: In validation, the model predicted progression to ophthalmopathy a median of roughly 6.2 months before onset, with approximately 70% sensitivity and roughly 73% specificity. Most expanded thyroid clonotypes (frequency above 0.001) were also found in blood, which suggests that blood repertoires may mirror thyroid immune responses. In cross-validation, a model built on a 13 V-J signature told ophthalmopathy apart from stable hyperthyroidism with roughly 87% sensitivity and roughly 81% specificity, and in testing the same model reached 80%/75%. Sample size was not statistically predetermined, and investigators were not blinded to group allocation.

TCR beta CDR3 regions were amplified from RNA transcripts. The TCR CDR3 was subjected to a first round of RT-PCR using the HTBI primer set and the Qiagen OneStep RT-PCR kit. Libraries were constructed in a second round of multiplex PCR, after which size selection and purification were carried out. Libraries were sequenced paired-end with 100 bp reads on an Illumina HiSeq2000. As for how the authors treated the data: SOAPnuke was used to process the raw data, with reads discarded if the reads contained adapters or uncalled bases, had a mean Phred below 15, or lacked an exact constant-primer or identifier match. High-quality paired reads were merged using COPE v1.2.5, and each unique nucleotide sequence was defined as a clonotype. MiTCR v1.1 was used to align the clonotypes against IMGT TRBV, TRBD and TRBJ reference segments. Only V-J combinations with frequency above 0.0001, covering 99% to 99.2% of repertoires, were analysed. A TCS score was defined as the ratio between F50 (clonal expansion) and ExV (chaos), using BLOSUM62-based TCRdist between CDR3 peptides within each V-J. Welch's t-statistics and random forest reduced roughly 500 V-J features to 13, which were used in a naive Bayes classifier (R e1071). The similarity between thyroid and blood repertoires was quantified using the Morisita-Horn index. The raw public reads went through TCRdb reprocessing: fastp at Q25, MiXCR clone calling, in-frame beta chains kept. One record per CDR3 amino acid sequence lists the most common genes and DNA. Clone size and V and J calls follow TCRdb, not the original study. Counted in this sample were over 650,000 distinct CDR3 sequences; over 40% of them appeared once. Less than 8.5% of the sample comes from the top ten.

The germline V end is reduced by 8 bases and the J end by 6 bases; junction bases left unmatched: 13. According to the germline V gene, CDR1 reads SNHLY and CDR2 reads FYNNEI. CDR3 length: 15 amino acids, cysteine to phenylalanine. The retained sequence is limited to the CDR3, 45 bases, with the frame set at the first base. The sequenced sample consisted of peripheral blood or thyroid tissue (not recorded which). The V and J genes are TRBV2 and TRBJ1-5, and 7 junctional nucleotides match TRBD1. The TCR was taken from an adult man with Graves' disease, either hyperthyroidism or ophthalmopathy (not recorded which). The encoded CDR3 is CASRGGASSGQPQHF. In nucleotides, the sequence is TGTGCCAGCCGAGGGGGCGCGTCCAGCGGTCAGCCCCAGCATTTT.